One sample yielded the 3 T cell receptor beta chains listed below, sequenced in a study of shared clonotypes between healthy human individuals. Some clones are missing from TCRdb's copy, which holds only in-frame ones; the method was immunoSEQ multiplex PCR. The data contain about 1.1 million clones, approximately 80% of them singletons. The sample consisted of memory CD4+ T cells from PBMCs. Documented subset: CD45RA-negative fraction. These TCRs come from a man younger than 35 in good health. Some clones in this sample may be carry-over from other donors' samples.

The sample holds one count of this clone. CDR3 loop: CAISDARGATNEKLFF. The CDR3 region has the DNA TGTGCCATCAGTGATGCCAGGGGTGCAACTAATGAAAAACTGTTTTTT. The rearrangement uses TRBV10-3 and TRBJ1-4; tentative D call: TRBD1 (6 bases). The V gene's germline CDR1 is ENHRY and CDR2 SYGVKD. V was trimmed by 3 bases and J by 0 bases, leaving 11 bases between them. The CDR3 loop spans 16 amino acids.

As to this clone: The sample holds other DNA sequences that translate to the same CDR3. The chain employs TRBV5-1 and TRBJ1-2; D is unclear. Germline V gene data show CDR1 as SGHRS and CDR2 as YFSETQ. There are 13 residues in the CDR3. Trimming took 0 bases from V and 5 from J, leaving 8 bases between them. CDR3 region: CASSLGGRYGYTF. The CDR3 region has the DNA TGCGCCAGCAGCTTGGGCGGGAGGTATGGCTACACCTTC.

This clone was detected many times. The CDR3 here is CASSQILGGGSSSYEQYF. The CDR3 nucleotides are TGCGCCAGCAGCCAAATTTTGGGGGGAGGCTCGAGCTCCTACGAGCAGTACTTC. The J gene is TRBJ2-5, the V gene TRBV4-1; TRBD2 is a possible D gene (6 bases). The J call is uncertain, as TRBJ2-7 better fits the DNA end. From germline, CDR1 is MGHRA and CDR2 YSYEKL. CDR3 length: 18 residues.